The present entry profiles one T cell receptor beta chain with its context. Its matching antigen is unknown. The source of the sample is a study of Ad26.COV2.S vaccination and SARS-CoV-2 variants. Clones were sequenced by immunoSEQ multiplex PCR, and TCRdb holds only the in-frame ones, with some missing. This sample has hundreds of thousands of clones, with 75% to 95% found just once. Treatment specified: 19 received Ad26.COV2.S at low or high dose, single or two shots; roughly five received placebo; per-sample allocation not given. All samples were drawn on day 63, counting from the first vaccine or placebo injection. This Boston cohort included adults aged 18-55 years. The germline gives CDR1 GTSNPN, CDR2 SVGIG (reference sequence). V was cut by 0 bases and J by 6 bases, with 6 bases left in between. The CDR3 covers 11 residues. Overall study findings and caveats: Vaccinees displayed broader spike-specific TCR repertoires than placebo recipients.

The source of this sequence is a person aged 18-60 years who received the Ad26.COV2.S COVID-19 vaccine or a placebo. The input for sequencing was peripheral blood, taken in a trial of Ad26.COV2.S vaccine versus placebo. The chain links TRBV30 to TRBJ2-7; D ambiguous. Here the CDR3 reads CAWSVLSEQYF. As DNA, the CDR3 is TGTGCCTGGAGTGTACTTTCCGAGCAGTACTTC.